This entry lists 24 T cell receptor beta chains sequenced from one sample in a study of shared clonotypes between healthy human individuals. The table came from immunoSEQ multiplex PCR; TCRdb's copy has only in-frame clones and leaves some out. The sample shows 600,000 to 750,000 clones, 90% of them seen only once. The sample was memory CD8+ T cells from PBMCs. The subset: CD45RO+ cells pooled with CCR7-negative TemRA cells. These receptors were obtained from a man aged 18 to 30 in good health. Some clones in this sample may be carry-over from other donors' samples.

On this clone itself: Other DNA sequences in this sample translate to the same CDR3. The J gene is TRBJ1-2, the V gene TRBV6-5; D gene uncertain. This CDR3 contains 14 residues. V was trimmed by 0 bases and J by 3 bases, leaving 8 bases between them. CDR1 and CDR2 from the germline V gene are MNHEY and SVGAGI. DNA of the CDR3: TGTGCCAGCAGTTACTCGGAGGGCTACTATGGCTACACCTTC. Its protein is CASSYSEGYYGYTF.

The rearrangement links TRBV4-2 to TRBJ2-1; TRBD1 might be the D (5 bases). CDR3 length equals 16 residues. Between the trimmed V and J ends, which lost 0 bases and 3 bases, there was a span of 12 bases. Germline V gene lookup returns CDR1 LGHNA and CDR2 YNFKEQ. The DNA for the CDR3 is TGTGCCAGCAGCCAAGATGCGCGGCAGGGCTACAATGAGCAGTTCTTC. It is translated as CASSQDARQGYNEQFF.

The chain uses TRBV4-1 and TRBJ2-1; 10 bases fit TRBD2. The germline V gene encodes CDR1 MGHRA and CDR2 YSYEKL. The trim removed 0 bases at V and 4 bases at J, leaving 6 bases unmatched. The CDR3 sequence is 17 residues long. CDR3 DNA sequence: TGCGCCAGCAGCCAAGACGAGGGACTAGCGAGATACAATGAGCAGTTCTTC. This codes for CASSQDEGLARYNEQFF.

This clone has only one observation. V is TRBV6-5 and J is TRBJ2-1, with 8 bases matching TRBD1. CDR3 length: 14 amino acids. Trimming removed 6 bases from V and 5 bases from J; junction bases left unmatched: 6. Germline V gene data show CDR1 as MNHEY and CDR2 as SVGAGI. This CDR3 reads CASSPGQAHNEQFF. Here the CDR3 DNA reads TGTGCCAGCAGCCCGGGACAGGCGCACAATGAGCAGTTCTTC.

The chain carries TRBV5-1 and TRBJ2-7; D is ambiguous. CDR1 is SGHRS, CDR2 YFSETQ, per germline. The ends were cut back, 2 bases at V and 0 bases at J, with 9 bases in the middle. CDR3 length: 14 amino acids. CDR3 DNA sequence: TGCGCCAGCAGCTTCAACACCCCCTCCTACGAGCAGTACTTC. It yields the protein CASSFNTPSYEQYF.

The chain is built from TRBV5-1 and TRBJ2-3; the match to TRBD2 covers 11 bases. There are 16 residues in the CDR3. CDR1 and CDR2 (germline): SGHRS, YFSETQ. V was pared by 4 bases and J by 2 bases, with 6 bases of the junction left unmatched. The CDR3 nucleotides are TGCGCCAGCAGCAGAGAGGGACTAGCGGTCACAGATACGCAGTATTTT. Its protein product is CASSREGLAVTDTQYF.

The CDR3 sequence: CASTLDRVGTEAFF. In DNA form, the CDR3 reads TGTGCCAGCACCCTAGACAGGGTAGGCACTGAAGCTTTCTTT. The chain recombines TRBV5-6 with TRBJ1-1; 7 bases match TRBD1. V lost 6 bases, J lost 4 bases, and 9 bases stayed unmatched. This CDR3 has 14 amino acids. Germline V gene data show CDR1 as SGHDT and CDR2 as YYEEEE.

J is TRBJ2-7 and V is TRBV11-1, with TRBD2 as a possible D gene (6 bases). The V end was cut by 3 bases, the J end by 2 bases, with 14 bases between. The germline gives CDR1 SGHAT, CDR2 FQDESV (reference sequence). The CDR3 is 15 residues long. The CDR3 region is CASSLRRGLAYEQYF. The CDR3, as DNA: TGTGCCAGCAGCTTGAGGAGGGGTCTAGCCTACGAGCAGTACTTC.

This clone was counted only a few times. The CDR3 DNA reads as TGTGCCAGCAGTGAAGCCCCATTGGGGTCCAGCTCACTGAGGTCTGGGATAATTAATGAAAAACTGTTTTTT. It codes for CASSEAPLGSSSLRSGIINEKLFF. This chain connects TRBV6-1 to TRBJ1-4, with D unclear. Germline values: CDR1 MNHNS, CDR2 SASEGT. CDR3 length: 24 residues. The ends were cut back, 0 bases at V and 4 bases at J, with 36 bases in the middle.

The genes are TRBV19 and TRBJ2-1, with TRBD2 identical over 9 bases. Germline V CDR1 and CDR2: LNHDA, SQIVND (reference sequence). The CDR3 consists of 15 residues. V shed 8 bases and J 4 bases; nucleotides not matched to a gene: 9. The CDR3 spells CASVAGTSRYNEQFF. In nucleotides, the CDR3 is TGTGCCAGTGTCGCCGGGACTAGCCGTTACAATGAGCAGTTCTTC.

The rearrangement links TRBV6-6 to TRBJ1-2; TRBD1 aligns across 10 bases. Germline V CDR1 and CDR2: MNHNY, SVGAGI (reference sequence). The CDR3 is 14 residues long. V lost 2 bases to trimming and J lost 7 bases; unmatched junction nucleotides: 4. CDR3 coding DNA: TGTGCCAGCAGTTACGGACAGGGGGACGTTGGCTACACCTTC. It yields the protein CASSYGQGDVGYTF.

The chain couples TRBV30 to TRBJ2-5; D perhaps matches TRBD1 (6 bases). This CDR3 is 14 amino acids long. CDR1 and CDR2 (germline): GTSNPN, SVGIG (reference sequence). Between the trimmed V and J ends, which lost 0 bases and 4 bases, there was a span of 12 bases. The chain's CDR3 is CAWSVQGPRETQYF. The CDR3 DNA is TGTGCCTGGAGTGTACAGGGACCCCGAGAGACCCAGTACTTC.

Here the CDR3 reads CASSRLDLAGNEKLFF. The CDR3 coding sequence is TGTGCCAGCAGCCGTTTGGACTTGGCGGGTAATGAAAAACTGTTTTTT. The genes are TRBV7-9 and TRBJ1-4; D unresolved. This CDR3 has 16 residues. Trimming removed 5 bases at V and 4 bases at J, with 17 bases between. Germline values: CDR1 SEHNR, CDR2 FQNEAQ (reference sequence).

This chain uses TRBV9 with TRBJ2-5, with a weak D call TRBD2 (6 bases). Germline V lookup: CDR1 SGDLS, CDR2 YYNGEE. V was cut by 1 base and J by 1 base, with 17 bases left in between. The CDR3 extends over 17 amino acids. The CDR3 DNA reads as TGTGCCAGCAGCGTAAGTCGGTCGGGAGAGGTCCAAGAGACCCAGTACTTC. Its translation: CASSVSRSGEVQETQYF.

The count of this clone is one. The chain employs TRBV13 and TRBJ2-7, with D perhaps being TRBD1 or TRBD2 (5 bases each). The CDR3 extends over 14 amino acids. CDR1 PRHDT and CDR2 FYEKMQ come from the germline V gene (reference sequence). V was pared by 3 bases and J by 2 bases, with 11 bases between. The DNA of the CDR3 is TGTGCCAGCAGCTTCGAGGGGACCCCCTACGAGCAGTACTTC. This encodes CASSFEGTPYEQYF.

V gene TRBV27 combines with J gene TRBJ2-1; D ambiguous. This CDR3 is 15 amino acids long. CDR1 and CDR2 (germline): MNHEY, SMNVEV (reference sequence). V dropped 6 bases and J dropped 9 bases, with 21 bases sitting between them. CDR3 loop: CASSRPSRDLIEQFF. Written as DNA, the CDR3 is TGTGCCAGCAGCCGCCCAAGCCGTGACCTTATTGAGCAGTTCTTC.

This CDR3 is CATSVGSGYEQYF. The DNA of the CDR3 is TGTGCCACCAGCGTTGGGTCTGGCTACGAGCAGTACTTC. J is TRBJ2-7 and V is TRBV15; D remains unclear. Trimming took off 5 bases at V and 3 bases at J, with 11 bases between the two ends. Looked up from germline, CDR1 is LNHNV and CDR2 is YYDKDF (reference sequence). CDR3 length equals 13 residues.

The chain has TRBV27 and TRBJ2-1; 14 bases align to TRBD2. Germline V CDR1 and CDR2: MNHEY, SMNVEV (reference sequence). The CDR3 runs to 16 residues. V lost 5 bases, J lost 9 bases, and 9 bases stayed unmatched. As DNA, the CDR3 is TGTGCCAGCAGTACAACCGGGACTAGCGGGGGAATTGAGCAGTTCTTC. Translating it yields CASSTTGTSGGIEQFF.

This chain connects TRBV7-9 to TRBJ2-2; D gene uncertain. From germline, CDR1 is SEHNR and CDR2 FQNEAQ (reference sequence). Trimming removed 8 bases from V and 4 bases from J, with 5 bases in between. The CDR3 has 11 amino acids. CDR3 region: CASWATGELFF. Written as DNA, the CDR3 is TGTGCCAGCTGGGCCACCGGGGAGCTGTTTTTT.

This sequence joins TRBV27 and TRBJ1-5; 8 bases are shared with TRBD1. The V gene's germline CDR1 is MNHEY and CDR2 SMNVEV (reference sequence). This CDR3 spans 15 amino acids. V lost 6 bases, J lost 1 base, and 5 bases stayed unmatched. CDR3: CASRPDRGSNQPQHF. As DNA, the CDR3 is TGTGCCAGCAGGCCCGACAGGGGAAGCAATCAGCCCCAGCATTTT.

The rearrangement uses TRBV27 and TRBJ2-7; a possible D gene is TRBD2 (7 bases). Germline V gene lookup returns CDR1 MNHEY and CDR2 SMNVEV (reference sequence). This CDR3 is 17 amino acids long. V lost 0 bases, J lost 7 bases, and 22 bases lay in between. The CDR3 DNA reads TGTGCCAGCAGTTTATCATTGGGTTTGGCGGGGGCAGGTGAGCAGTACTTC. Protein sequence: CASSLSLGLAGAGEQYF.

This chain connects TRBV25-1 to TRBJ2-1; 8 positions match TRBD2. The CDR3 sequence is 15 residues long. V trimming: 3 bases; J trimming: 4 bases; junction bases outside the gene matches: 5. Germline CDR1 reads MGHDK; CDR2 reads SYGVNS. The DNA of the CDR3 is TGTGCCAGCAGTGACCCGGGACTAGAGTACAATGAGCAGTTCTTC. Its translation: CASSDPGLEYNEQFF.

This clone was counted a few times. The chain couples TRBV11-1 to TRBJ2-1; TRBD2 matches 9 bases. Germline CDR1 SGHAT, CDR2 FQDESV (reference sequence). V shed 5 bases, J shed 4 bases, and the junction held 9 bases outside the gene matches. This CDR3 spans 16 amino acids. The CDR3: CASSPEPSGNYNEQFF. CDR3 DNA: TGTGCCAGCAGCCCGGAACCTAGCGGGAATTACAATGAGCAGTTCTTC.

The rearrangement uses TRBV5-4 and TRBJ2-2; D gene unclear. The CDR3 totals 12 residues. Trimming stripped 2 bases from V and 3 bases from J, with 2 bases between. Germline CDR1 reads SGHNT; CDR2 reads YYREEE (reference sequence). The CDR3 sequence: CASSFYTGELFF. The CDR3 nucleotides are TGTGCCAGCAGCTTTTACACCGGGGAGCTGTTTTTT.